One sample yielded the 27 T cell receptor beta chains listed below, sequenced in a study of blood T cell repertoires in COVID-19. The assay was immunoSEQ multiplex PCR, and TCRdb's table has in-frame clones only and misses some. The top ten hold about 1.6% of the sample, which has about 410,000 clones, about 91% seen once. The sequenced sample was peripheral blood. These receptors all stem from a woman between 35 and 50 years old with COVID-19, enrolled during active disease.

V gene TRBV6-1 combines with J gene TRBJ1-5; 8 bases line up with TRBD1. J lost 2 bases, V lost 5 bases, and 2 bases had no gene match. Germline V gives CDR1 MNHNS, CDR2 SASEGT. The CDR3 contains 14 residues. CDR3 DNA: TGTGCCAGCAGTTCGGGACAGGGCAATCAGCCCCAGCATTTT. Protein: CASSSGQGNQPQHF.

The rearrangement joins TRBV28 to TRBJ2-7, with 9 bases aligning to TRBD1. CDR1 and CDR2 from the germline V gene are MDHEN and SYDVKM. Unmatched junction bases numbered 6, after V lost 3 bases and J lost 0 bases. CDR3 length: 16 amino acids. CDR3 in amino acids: CASSFVGQGISYEQYF. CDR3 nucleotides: TGTGCCAGCAGTTTTGTCGGACAGGGGATCTCCTACGAGCAGTACTTC.

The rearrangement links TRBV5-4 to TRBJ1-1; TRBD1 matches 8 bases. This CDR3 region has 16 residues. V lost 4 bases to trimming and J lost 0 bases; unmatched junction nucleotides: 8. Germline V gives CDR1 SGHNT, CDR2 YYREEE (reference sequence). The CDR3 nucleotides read TGTGCCAGCAGCCTGAGACAGGGGAGGGTGAACACTGAAGCTTTCTTT. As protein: CASSLRQGRVNTEAFF. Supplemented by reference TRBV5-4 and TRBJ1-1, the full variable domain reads ETGVTQSPTHLIKTRGQQVTLRCSSQSGHNTVSWYQQALGQGPQFIFQYYREEENGRGNFPPRFSGLQFPNYSSELNVNALELDDSALYLCASSLRQGRVNTEAFFGQGTRLTVV.

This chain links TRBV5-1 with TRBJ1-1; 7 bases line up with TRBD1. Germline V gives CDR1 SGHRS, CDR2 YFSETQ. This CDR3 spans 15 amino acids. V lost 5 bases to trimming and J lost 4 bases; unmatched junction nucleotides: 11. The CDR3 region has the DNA TGCGCCAGCAGAAGATCAGGGGGTTGGAGCACTGAAGCTTTCTTT. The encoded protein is CASRRSGGWSTEAFF.

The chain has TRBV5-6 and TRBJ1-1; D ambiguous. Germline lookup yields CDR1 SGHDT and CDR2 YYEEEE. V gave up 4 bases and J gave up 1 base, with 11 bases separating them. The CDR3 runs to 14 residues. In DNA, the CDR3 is TGTGCCAGCAGCCCCGCGGGCAGGAACACTGAAGCTTTCTTT. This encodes CASSPAGRNTEAFF.

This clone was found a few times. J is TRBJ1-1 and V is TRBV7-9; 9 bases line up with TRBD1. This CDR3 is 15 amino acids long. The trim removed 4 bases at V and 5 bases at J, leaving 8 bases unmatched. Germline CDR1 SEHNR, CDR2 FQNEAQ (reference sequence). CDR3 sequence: CASSSQQGAETEAFF. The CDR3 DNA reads TGTGCCAGCAGCTCTCAACAGGGGGCAGAGACTGAAGCTTTCTTT.

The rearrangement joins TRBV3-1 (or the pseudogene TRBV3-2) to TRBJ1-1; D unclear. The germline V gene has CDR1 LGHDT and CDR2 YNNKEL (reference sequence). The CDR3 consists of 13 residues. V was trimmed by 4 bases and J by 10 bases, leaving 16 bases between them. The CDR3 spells CASSLDMTPVAFF. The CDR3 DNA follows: TGTGCCAGCAGCCTTGACATGACCCCGGTAGCTTTCTTT.

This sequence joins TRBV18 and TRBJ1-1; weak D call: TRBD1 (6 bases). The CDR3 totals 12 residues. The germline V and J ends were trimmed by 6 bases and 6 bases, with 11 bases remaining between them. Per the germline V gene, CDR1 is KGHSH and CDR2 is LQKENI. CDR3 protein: CASSAGVAEAFF. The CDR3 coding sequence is TGTGCCAGCTCCGCAGGGGTGGCTGAAGCTTTCTTT.

The CDR3 sequence is CASSLGGNSNQPQHF. The CDR3 DNA reads TGTGCCAGCAGCCTGGGAGGAAATAGCAATCAGCCCCAGCATTTT. The V and J genes are TRBV28 and TRBJ1-5; D gene uncertain. CDR1 is MDHEN and CDR2 is SYDVKM in the germline V gene. V gave up 6 bases and J gave up 0 bases, with 12 bases separating them. This CDR3 is built from 15 residues.

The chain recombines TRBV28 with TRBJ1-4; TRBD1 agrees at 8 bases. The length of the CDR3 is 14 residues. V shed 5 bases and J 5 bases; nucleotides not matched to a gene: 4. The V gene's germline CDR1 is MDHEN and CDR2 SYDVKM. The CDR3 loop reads CASSPRTGNEKLFF. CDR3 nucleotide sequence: TGTGCCAGCAGTCCCCGGACAGGGAATGAAAAACTGTTTTTT.

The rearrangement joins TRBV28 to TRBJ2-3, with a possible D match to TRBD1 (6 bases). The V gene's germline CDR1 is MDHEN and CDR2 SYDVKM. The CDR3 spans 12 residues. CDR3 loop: CGTGSPTDTQYF. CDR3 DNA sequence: TGTGGCACAGGGAGTCCCACAGATACGCAGTATTTT.

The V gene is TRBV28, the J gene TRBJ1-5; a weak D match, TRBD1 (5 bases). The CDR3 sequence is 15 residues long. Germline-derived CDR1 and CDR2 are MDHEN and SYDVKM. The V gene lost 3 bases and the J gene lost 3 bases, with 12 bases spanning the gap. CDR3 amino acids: CASSFQGSNNQPQHF. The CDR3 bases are TGTGCCAGCAGTTTCCAGGGATCAAACAATCAGCCCCAGCATTTT.

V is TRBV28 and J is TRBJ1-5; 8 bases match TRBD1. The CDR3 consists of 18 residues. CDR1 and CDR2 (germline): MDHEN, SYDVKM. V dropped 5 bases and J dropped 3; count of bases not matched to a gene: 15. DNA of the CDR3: TGTGCCAGCAGTACGCCCGCAATCAGGGGGCCCCACAATCAGCCCCAGCATTTT. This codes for CASSTPAIRGPHNQPQHF.

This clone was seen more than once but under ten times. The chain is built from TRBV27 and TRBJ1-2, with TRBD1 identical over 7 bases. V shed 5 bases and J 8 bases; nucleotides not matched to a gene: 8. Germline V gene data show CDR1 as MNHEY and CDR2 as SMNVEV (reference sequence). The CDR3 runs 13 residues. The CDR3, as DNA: TGTGCCAGCAGTCCCTGGACAGGCCAAGGCTACACCTTC. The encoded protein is CASSPWTGQGYTF.

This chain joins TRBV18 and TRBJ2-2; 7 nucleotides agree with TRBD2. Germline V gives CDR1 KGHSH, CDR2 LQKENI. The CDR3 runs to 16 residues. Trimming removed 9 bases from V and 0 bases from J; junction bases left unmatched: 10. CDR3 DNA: TGTGCCAGTGCCGGGGGGTTGACCGCGAACACCGGGGAGCTGTTTTTT. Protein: CASAGGLTANTGELFF.

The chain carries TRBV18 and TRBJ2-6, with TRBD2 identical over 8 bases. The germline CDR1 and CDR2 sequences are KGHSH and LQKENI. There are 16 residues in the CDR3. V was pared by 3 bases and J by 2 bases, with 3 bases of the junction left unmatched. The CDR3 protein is CASSPRGGPGANVLTF. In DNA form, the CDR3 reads TGTGCCAGCTCACCCCGGGGGGGGCCTGGGGCCAACGTCCTGACTTTC.

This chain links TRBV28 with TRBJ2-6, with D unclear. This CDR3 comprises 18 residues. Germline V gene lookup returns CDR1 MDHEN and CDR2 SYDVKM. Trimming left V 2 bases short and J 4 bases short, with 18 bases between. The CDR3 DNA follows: TGTGCCAGCAGTTTAAGGCAGGCAATTCGATCCGGGGCCAACGTCCTGACTTTC. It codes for CASSLRQAIRSGANVLTF. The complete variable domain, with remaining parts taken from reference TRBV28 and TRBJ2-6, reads DVKVTQSSRYLVKRTGEKVFLECVQDMDHENMFWYRQDPGLGLRLIYFSYDVKMKEKGDIPEGYSVSREKKERFSLILESASTNQTSMYLCASSLRQAIRSGANVLTFGAGSRLTVL.

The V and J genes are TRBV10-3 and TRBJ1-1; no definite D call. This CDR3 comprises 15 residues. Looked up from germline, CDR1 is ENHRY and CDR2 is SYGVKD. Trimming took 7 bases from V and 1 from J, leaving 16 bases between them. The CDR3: CAITQNTNSNTEAFF. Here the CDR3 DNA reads TGTGCCATCACCCAGAACACTAACTCGAACACTGAAGCTTTCTTT.

Written as DNA, the CDR3 is TGTGCCAGCAGTTTACTAGCGGGAGGGTTCGATGAGCAGTTCTTC. This translates into CASSLLAGGFDEQFF. The chain has TRBV6-4 and TRBJ2-1, with 13 bases fitting TRBD2. This CDR3 region has 15 residues. With 5 bases clipped from V and 8 bases from J, the junction kept 6 bases outside the gene matches. The V gene's germline CDR1 is MRHNA and CDR2 SNTAGT.

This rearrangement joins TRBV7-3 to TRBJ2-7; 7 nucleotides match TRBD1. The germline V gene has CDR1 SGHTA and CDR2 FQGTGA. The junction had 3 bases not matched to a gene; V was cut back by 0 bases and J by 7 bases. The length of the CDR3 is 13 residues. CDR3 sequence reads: CASSLTGTEEQYF. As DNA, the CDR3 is TGTGCCAGCAGCTTAACCGGGACAGAAGAGCAGTACTTC.

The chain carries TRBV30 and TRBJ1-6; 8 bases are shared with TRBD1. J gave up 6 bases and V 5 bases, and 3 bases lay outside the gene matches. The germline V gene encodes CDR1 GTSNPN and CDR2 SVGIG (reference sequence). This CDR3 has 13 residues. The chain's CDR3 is CAWAGQGNSPLHF. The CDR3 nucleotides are TGTGCCTGGGCCGGACAGGGTAATTCACCCCTCCACTTT.

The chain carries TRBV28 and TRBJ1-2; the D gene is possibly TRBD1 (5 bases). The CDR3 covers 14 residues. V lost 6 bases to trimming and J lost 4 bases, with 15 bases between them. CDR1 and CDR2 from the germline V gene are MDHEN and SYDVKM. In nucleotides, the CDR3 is TGTGCCAGCAGACTATTTGGGGCAGCCTATGGCTACACCTTC. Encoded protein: CASRLFGAAYGYTF.

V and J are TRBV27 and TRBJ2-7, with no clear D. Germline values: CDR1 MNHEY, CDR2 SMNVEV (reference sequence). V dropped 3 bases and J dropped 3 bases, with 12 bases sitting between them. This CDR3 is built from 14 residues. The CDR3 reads CASSFGLTRYEQYF. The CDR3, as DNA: TGTGCCAGCAGTTTTGGGCTAACTCGCTACGAGCAGTACTTC.

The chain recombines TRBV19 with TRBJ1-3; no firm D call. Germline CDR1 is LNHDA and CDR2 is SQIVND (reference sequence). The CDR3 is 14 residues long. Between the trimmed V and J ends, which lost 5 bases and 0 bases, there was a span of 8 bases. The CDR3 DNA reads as TGTGCCAGTAGTTTACAGAGCTCTGGAAACACCATATATTTT. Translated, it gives CASSLQSSGNTIYF.

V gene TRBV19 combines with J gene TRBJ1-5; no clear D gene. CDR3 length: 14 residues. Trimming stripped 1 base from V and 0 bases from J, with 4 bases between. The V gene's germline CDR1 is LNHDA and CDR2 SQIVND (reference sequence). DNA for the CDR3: TGTGCCAGTAGTATAGCTGTTAGCAATCAGCCCCAGCATTTT. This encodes CASSIAVSNQPQHF.

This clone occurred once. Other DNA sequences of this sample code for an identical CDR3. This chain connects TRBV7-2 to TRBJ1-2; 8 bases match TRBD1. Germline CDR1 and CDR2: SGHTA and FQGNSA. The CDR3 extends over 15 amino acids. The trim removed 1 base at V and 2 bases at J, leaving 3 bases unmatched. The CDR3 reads CASSLGGQGNYGYTF. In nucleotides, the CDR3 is TGTGCCAGCAGCTTAGGAGGACAGGGAAACTATGGCTACACCTTC.

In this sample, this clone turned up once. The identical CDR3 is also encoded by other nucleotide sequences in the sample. CDR3 in DNA: TGTGCCAGCAGCGTAGTGCAGGGGGGCACAGATACGCAGTATTTT. The encoded protein is CASSVVQGGTDTQYF. The chain recombines TRBV9 with TRBJ2-3, with 7 bases identical to TRBD1. From germline, CDR1 is SGDLS and CDR2 YYNGEE. V gave up 0 bases and J gave up 1 base; unmatched junction bases: 2. The CDR3 extends over 15 amino acids.